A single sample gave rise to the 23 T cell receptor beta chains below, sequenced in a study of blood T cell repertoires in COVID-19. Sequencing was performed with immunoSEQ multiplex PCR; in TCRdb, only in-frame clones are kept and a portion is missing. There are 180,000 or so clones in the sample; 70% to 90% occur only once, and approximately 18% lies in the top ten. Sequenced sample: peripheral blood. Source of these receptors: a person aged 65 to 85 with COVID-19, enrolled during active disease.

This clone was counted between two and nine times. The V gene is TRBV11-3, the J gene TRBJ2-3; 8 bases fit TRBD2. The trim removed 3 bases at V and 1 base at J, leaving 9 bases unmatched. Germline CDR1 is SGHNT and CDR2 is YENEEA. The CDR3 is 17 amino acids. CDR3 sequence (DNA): TGTGCCAGCAGCTTGCCCAGGACTAGCCCCCGCACAGATACGCAGTATTTT. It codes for CASSLPRTSPRTDTQYF.

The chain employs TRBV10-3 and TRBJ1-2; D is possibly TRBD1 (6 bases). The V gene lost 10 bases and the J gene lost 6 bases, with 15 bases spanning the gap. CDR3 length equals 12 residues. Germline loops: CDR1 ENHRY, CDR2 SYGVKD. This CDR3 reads CATGQTVDGYTF. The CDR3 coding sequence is TGTGCCACCGGACAGACAGTAGATGGCTACACCTTC.

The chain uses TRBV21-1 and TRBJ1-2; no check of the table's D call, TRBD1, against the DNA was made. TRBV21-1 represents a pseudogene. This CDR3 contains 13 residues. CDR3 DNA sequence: TGTGCCAGCCCGGGACATCATAACTATGGCTACACCTTC. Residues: CASPGHHNYGYTF.

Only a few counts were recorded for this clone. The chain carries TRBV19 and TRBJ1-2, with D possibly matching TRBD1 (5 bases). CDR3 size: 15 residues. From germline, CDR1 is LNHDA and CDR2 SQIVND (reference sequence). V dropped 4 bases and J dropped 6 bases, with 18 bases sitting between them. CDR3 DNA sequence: TGTGCCAGTAGTACCACCTCTCGGGGGTACGATGGCTACACCTTC. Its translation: CASSTTSRGYDGYTF.

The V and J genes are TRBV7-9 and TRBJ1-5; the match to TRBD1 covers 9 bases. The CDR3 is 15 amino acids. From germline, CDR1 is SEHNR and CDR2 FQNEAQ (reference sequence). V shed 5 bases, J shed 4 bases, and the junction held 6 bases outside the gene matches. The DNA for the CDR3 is TGTGCCAGCAGCCTCGGGACAGGGCGGAATCAGCCCCAGCATTTT. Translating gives CASSLGTGRNQPQHF.

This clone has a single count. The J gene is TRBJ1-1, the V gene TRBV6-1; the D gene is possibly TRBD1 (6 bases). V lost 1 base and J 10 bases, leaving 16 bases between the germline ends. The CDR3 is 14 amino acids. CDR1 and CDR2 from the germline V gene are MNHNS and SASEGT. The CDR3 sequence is CASSEGGRGFRAFF. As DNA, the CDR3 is TGTGCCAGCAGTGAAGGAGGCAGGGGATTTAGAGCTTTCTTT.

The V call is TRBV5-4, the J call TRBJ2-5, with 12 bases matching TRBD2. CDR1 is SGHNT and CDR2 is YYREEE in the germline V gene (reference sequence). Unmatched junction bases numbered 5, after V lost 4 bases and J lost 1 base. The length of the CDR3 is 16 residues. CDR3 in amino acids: CASSAGLAGTQETQYF. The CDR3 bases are TGTGCCAGCAGCGCCGGACTAGCGGGGACCCAAGAGACCCAGTACTTC.

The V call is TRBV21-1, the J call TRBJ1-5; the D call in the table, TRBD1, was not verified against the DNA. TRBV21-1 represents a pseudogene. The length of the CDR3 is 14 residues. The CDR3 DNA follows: TGTGCCACCCCAGGTCCTTGGGGCGGTCAGCCCCAGCATTTT. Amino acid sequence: CATPGPWGGQPQHF.

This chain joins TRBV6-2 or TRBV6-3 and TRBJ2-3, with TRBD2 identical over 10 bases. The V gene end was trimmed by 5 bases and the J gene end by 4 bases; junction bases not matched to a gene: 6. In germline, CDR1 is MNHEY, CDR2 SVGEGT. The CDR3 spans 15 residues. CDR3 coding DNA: TGTGCCAGCAGTAACCCTAGCGGGAGCGCAGATACGCAGTATTTT. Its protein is CASSNPSGSADTQYF.

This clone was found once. CDR3 protein: CASSLSRLAPNEQFF. In DNA, the CDR3 is TGCGCCAGCAGCTTGTCGAGACTAGCCCCAAATGAGCAGTTCTTC. The chain carries TRBV5-1 and TRBJ2-1; 7 bases align to TRBD2. The CDR3 is 15 residues long. Per germline, CDR1 SGHRS and CDR2 YFSETQ. With V trimmed by 1 base and J by 7 bases, 8 bases remained unmatched.

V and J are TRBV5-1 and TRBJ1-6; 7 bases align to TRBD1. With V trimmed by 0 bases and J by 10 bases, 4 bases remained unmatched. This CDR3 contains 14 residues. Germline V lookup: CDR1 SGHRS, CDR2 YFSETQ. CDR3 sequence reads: CASSLEGGISPLHF. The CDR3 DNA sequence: TGCGCCAGCAGCTTGGAAGGGGGCATCTCACCCCTCCACTTT.

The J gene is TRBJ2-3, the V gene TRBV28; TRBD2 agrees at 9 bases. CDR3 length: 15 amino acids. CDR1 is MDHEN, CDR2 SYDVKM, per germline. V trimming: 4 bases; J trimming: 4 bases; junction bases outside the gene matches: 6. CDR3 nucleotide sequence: TGTGCCAGCAGTTCTGTAGCGGGGGTTTCAGATACGCAGTATTTT. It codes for CASSSVAGVSDTQYF.

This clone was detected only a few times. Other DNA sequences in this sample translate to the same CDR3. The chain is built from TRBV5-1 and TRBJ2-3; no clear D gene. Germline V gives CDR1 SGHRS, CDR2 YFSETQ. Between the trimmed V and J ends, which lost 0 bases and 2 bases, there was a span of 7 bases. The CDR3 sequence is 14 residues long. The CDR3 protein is CASSLGHNTDTQYF. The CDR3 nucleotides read TGCGCCAGCAGCTTGGGGCACAACACAGATACGCAGTATTTT.

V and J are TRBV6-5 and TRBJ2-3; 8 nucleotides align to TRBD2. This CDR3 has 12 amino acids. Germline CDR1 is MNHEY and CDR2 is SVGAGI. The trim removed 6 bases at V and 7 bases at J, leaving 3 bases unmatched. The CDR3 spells CASRGLGNTQYF. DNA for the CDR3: TGTGCCAGCAGGGGACTAGGGAATACGCAGTATTTT.

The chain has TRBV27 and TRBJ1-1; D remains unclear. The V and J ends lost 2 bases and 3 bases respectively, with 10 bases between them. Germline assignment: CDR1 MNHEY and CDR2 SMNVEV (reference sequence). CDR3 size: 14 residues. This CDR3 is CASSLVGWDTEAFF. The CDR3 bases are TGTGCCAGCAGTTTAGTGGGCTGGGACACTGAAGCTTTCTTT.

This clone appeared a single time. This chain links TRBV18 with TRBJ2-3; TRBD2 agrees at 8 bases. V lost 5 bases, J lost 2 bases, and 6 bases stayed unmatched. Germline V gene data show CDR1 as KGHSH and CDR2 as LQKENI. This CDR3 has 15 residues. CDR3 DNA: TGTGCCAGCTCAGTAGTAGCGGGGACCACAGATACGCAGTATTTT. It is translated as CASSVVAGTTDTQYF.

The CDR3 nucleotides are TGTGCCAGTGGGACTAGCGGGAGGGTCCAAGAGACCCAGTACTTC. Its protein is CASGTSGRVQETQYF. This chain uses TRBV19 with TRBJ2-5; 16 bases line up with TRBD2. Per germline, CDR1 LNHDA and CDR2 SQIVND (reference sequence). This CDR3 contains 15 residues. The V segment lost 8 bases and the J segment 1 base; nucleotides outside the gene matches: 1.

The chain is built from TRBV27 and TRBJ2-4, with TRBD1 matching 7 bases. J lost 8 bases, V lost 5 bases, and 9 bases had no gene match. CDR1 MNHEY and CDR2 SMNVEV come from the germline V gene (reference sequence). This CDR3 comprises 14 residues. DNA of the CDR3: TGTGCCAGCAGTACCTATGACAGGGTGGACATTCAGTACTTC. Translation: CASSTYDRVDIQYF.

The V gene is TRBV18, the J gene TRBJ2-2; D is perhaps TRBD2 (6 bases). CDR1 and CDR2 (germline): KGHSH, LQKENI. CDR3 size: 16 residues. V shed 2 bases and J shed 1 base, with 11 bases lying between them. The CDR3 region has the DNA TGTGCCAGCTCACCAGCTCCGGGGGTGAACACCGGGGAGCTGTTTTTT. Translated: CASSPAPGVNTGELFF.

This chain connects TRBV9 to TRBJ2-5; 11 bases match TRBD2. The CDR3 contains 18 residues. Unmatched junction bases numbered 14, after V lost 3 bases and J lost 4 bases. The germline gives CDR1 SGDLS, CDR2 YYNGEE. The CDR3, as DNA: TGTGCCAGCAGCGCCAGTCCTCCGGGGCTAGCGGGGGGAGAGACCCAGTACTTC. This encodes CASSASPPGLAGGETQYF.

In DNA form, the CDR3 reads TGTGCCAGTAGTCGGACATGGGTATCTGAAGCTTTCTTT. It codes for CASSRTWVSEAFF. This chain links TRBV19 with TRBJ1-1; maybe TRBD1 (5 bases). The CDR3 length is 13 residues. CDR1 is LNHDA, CDR2 SQIVND, per germline (reference sequence). The V and J ends lost 5 bases and 6 bases respectively, with 13 bases between them.

CDR3 DNA sequence: TGTGCCAGCACCAAAGGTACAGGGTCCTACGAGCAGTACTTC. This sequence encodes CASTKGTGSYEQYF. The V gene is TRBV3-1 (or the pseudogene TRBV3-2), the J gene TRBJ2-7; tentatively, D is TRBD1 (6 bases). Germline values: CDR1 LGHDT, CDR2 YNNKEL (reference sequence). The V gene lost 7 bases and the J gene lost 1 base, with 14 bases spanning the gap. CDR3 size: 14 residues.

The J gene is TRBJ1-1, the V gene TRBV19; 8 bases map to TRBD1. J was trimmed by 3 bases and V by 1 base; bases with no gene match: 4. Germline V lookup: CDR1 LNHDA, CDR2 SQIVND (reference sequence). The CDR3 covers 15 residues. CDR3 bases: TGTGCCAGTAGTATAGCCACAGGGGGGGACACTGAAGCTTTCTTT. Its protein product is CASSIATGGDTEAFF.